These 32 T cell receptor beta chains came from one sample sequenced in a study of cytomegalovirus exposure and HLA in healthy donors. Both 60 Vbeta primers and 13 Jbeta primers went into the PCR. Some clones are missing from TCRdb's copy, which holds only in-frame ones; the method was immunoSEQ multiplex PCR. The sample consists of hundreds of thousands of clones, about 80% of them appearing once. The sequencing input was PBMCs. The origin of the receptors is a woman aged 35 to 49 in good health and CMV-seronegative.

This chain's CDR3 is CASSLGRYTDTQYF. DNA for the CDR3: TGCGCCAGCAGCTTGGGCAGATACACAGATACGCAGTATTTT. The chain has TRBV5-1 and TRBJ2-3, with D uncertain. The CDR3 loop spans 14 amino acids. Germline CDR1 reads SGHRS; CDR2 reads YFSETQ. V was pared by 0 bases and J by 2 bases, with 7 bases between.

This chain links TRBV9 with TRBJ1-1; D call uncertain. Germline CDR1 is SGDLS and CDR2 is YYNGEE. The V gene lost 4 bases and the J gene lost 2 bases, with 12 bases spanning the gap. The CDR3 sequence is 14 residues long. CDR3 nucleotides: TGTGCCAGCAGCTTCCTATGGGCTAACACTGAAGCTTTCTTT. Encoded protein: CASSFLWANTEAFF.

The chain joins TRBV11-2 to TRBJ1-1, with TRBD1 as a possible D gene (6 bases). Germline V gives CDR1 SGHAT, CDR2 FQNNGV. Trimming shortened V by 5 bases and J by 5 bases, and 18 bases separated the two germline ends. The CDR3 consists of 15 residues. The CDR3 loop reads CASSRGRGAPTEAFF. CDR3 nucleotides: TGTGCCAGCAGCCGAGGTCGGGGGGCGCCGACTGAAGCTTTCTTT.

The chain employs TRBV27 and TRBJ2-7; 8 bases agree with TRBD1. Germline CDR1 MNHEY, CDR2 SMNVEV (reference sequence). V lost 8 bases, J lost 3 bases, and 12 bases stayed unmatched. The length of the CDR3 is 15 residues. In nucleotides, the CDR3 is TGTGCCAGCCGTAGTACGGGACAGGAGCGCTACGAGCAGTACTTC. Its protein product is CASRSTGQERYEQYF.

The chain carries TRBV7-2 and TRBJ1-1; D remains unclear. CDR1 and CDR2 from the germline V gene are SGHTA and FQGNSA. The CDR3 has 13 amino acids. V dropped 3 bases and J dropped 6 bases, with 11 bases sitting between them. CDR3: CASSFLVGAEAFF. DNA of the CDR3: TGTGCCAGCAGCTTTCTAGTTGGAGCTGAAGCTTTCTTT.

This chain links TRBV13 with TRBJ2-7, with 7 bases aligning to TRBD2. Germline V gene sequence: CDR1 PRHDT, CDR2 FYEKMQ (reference sequence). V lost 3 bases and J lost 6; bases outside the gene matches: 5. The CDR3 totals 13 residues. The CDR3 DNA follows: TGTGCCAGCAGCTTGGGGGAGGGGCGCGAGCAGTACTTC. Translation: CASSLGEGREQYF. The full variable domain, in which reference TRBV13 and TRBJ2-7 provide the parts outside the CDR3, is AAGVIQSPRHLIKEKRETATLKCYPIPRHDTVYWYQQGPGQDPQFLISFYEKMQSDKGSIPDRFSAQQFSDYHSELNMSSLELGDSALYFCASSLGEGREQYFGPGTRLTVT.

The rearrangement joins TRBV4-2 to TRBJ2-1; TRBD2 aligns across 11 bases. Germline lookup yields CDR1 LGHNA and CDR2 YNFKEQ. This CDR3 region has 18 residues. Germline trimming cut 1 base from V and 5 bases from J; bases unmatched to any gene: 10. The CDR3 DNA reads TGTGCCAGCAGCCAAGTTGGCGCCGGGACTAGCGGACACAATGAGCAGTTCTTC. Residues: CASSQVGAGTSGHNEQFF.

This chain uses TRBV7-2 with TRBJ1-3, with D uncertain. The CDR3 is 17 amino acids. Looked up from germline, CDR1 is SGHTA and CDR2 is FQGNSA. V was pared by 0 bases and J by 0 bases, with 12 bases between. This CDR3 reads CASSLAFSGLSGNTIYF. DNA of the CDR3: TGTGCCAGCAGCTTAGCGTTCTCAGGACTCTCTGGAAACACCATATATTTT.

This clone has more than one count but fewer than ten. The V gene is TRBV10-1, the J gene TRBJ2-3, with D possibly being TRBD2 (6 bases). The CDR3 consists of 15 residues. V gave up 4 bases and J gave up 2 bases, with 13 bases separating them. CDR1 is WNHNN, CDR2 SYGVQD, per germline (reference sequence). The CDR3 region has the DNA TGCGCCAGCAGTGCGGCGGGGAGGAACACAGATACGCAGTATTTT. It encodes CASSAAGRNTDTQYF.

The V gene is TRBV5-1, the J gene TRBJ2-7, with 7 bases matching TRBD1. CDR3 length equals 15 residues. The V gene end was trimmed by 0 bases and the J gene end by 4 bases; junction bases not matched to a gene: 7. Germline V gives CDR1 SGHRS, CDR2 YFSETQ. The CDR3 sequence: CASSLAGSGGYEQYF. The CDR3 DNA reads TGCGCCAGCAGCTTGGCCGGTTCAGGGGGATACGAGCAGTACTTC. Based on the CDR3 plus reference TRBV5-1 and TRBJ2-7, the full variable domain is KAGVTQTPRYLIKTRGQQVTLSCSPISGHRSVSWYQQTPGQGLQFLFEYFSETQRNKGNFPGRFSGRQFSNSRSEMNVSTLELGDSALYLCASSLAGSGGYEQYFGPGTRLTVT.

J is TRBJ2-5 and V is TRBV9; D not resolved. The germline gives CDR1 SGDLS, CDR2 YYNGEE. This CDR3 contains 17 residues. V dropped 4 bases and J dropped 1 base, with 20 bases sitting between them. CDR3 bases: TGTGCCAGCAGCATTGGCGCTTGGGCCAGCCTCCAAGAGACCCAGTACTTC. This gives the protein CASSIGAWASLQETQYF.

The chain links TRBV6-5 to TRBJ2-5; 12 positions agree with TRBD1. The germline V gene has CDR1 MNHEY and CDR2 SVGAGI. V lost 4 bases, J lost 5 bases, and 8 bases stayed unmatched. This CDR3 has 16 residues. CDR3 sequence: CASSSPGQGARETQYF. The CDR3 nucleotides read TGTGCCAGCAGTTCCCCGGGACAGGGGGCAAGGGAGACCCAGTACTTC.

This clone was found a few times. The chain couples TRBV30 to TRBJ2-3; TRBD2 might be the D (6 bases). V was cut by 4 bases and J by 2 bases, with 13 bases left in between. CDR1 and CDR2 (germline): GTSNPN, SVGIG (reference sequence). The CDR3 is 14 residues long. The CDR3 sequence: CAWTGSGLTDTQYF. The DNA of the CDR3 is TGTGCCTGGACCGGGAGCGGTCTCACAGATACGCAGTATTTT.

This clone was detected only a few times. The chain employs TRBV4-2 and TRBJ2-5; TRBD2 agrees at 16 bases. The CDR3 covers 21 residues. V dropped 0 bases and J dropped 2; count of bases not matched to a gene: 12. CDR1 is LGHNA, CDR2 YNFKEQ, per germline. The CDR3 region has the DNA TGTGCCAGCAGCCAAGAAAGGTGGTCCCCGGGACTAGCGGGGGGGCAAGAGACCCAGTACTTC. This translates into CASSQERWSPGLAGGQETQYF.

V gene TRBV7-9 combines with J gene TRBJ1-5, with D tentatively TRBD1 (6 bases). The CDR3 is made up of 13 amino acids. The V gene's germline CDR1 is SEHNR and CDR2 FQNEAQ (reference sequence). Trimming removed 5 bases from V and 4 bases from J, with 9 bases in between. The CDR3 reads CASSGTGNQPQHF. The CDR3 nucleotides are TGTGCCAGCAGCGGAACAGGGAATCAGCCCCAGCATTTT.

The chain carries TRBV2 and TRBJ2-7, with D possibly TRBD2 on 5 matching bases. Germline V lookup: CDR1 SNHLY, CDR2 FYNNEI. The CDR3 contains 19 residues. Trimming shortened V by 8 bases and J by 0 bases, and 29 bases separated the two germline ends. Here the CDR3 reads CASFVVRGYDGKLSYEQYF. The CDR3 nucleotides are TGTGCCAGCTTCGTCGTACGGGGATACGACGGGAAGCTCTCCTACGAGCAGTACTTC. The complete variable domain, with remaining parts taken from reference TRBV2 and TRBJ2-7, reads EPEVTQTPSHQVTQMGQEVILRCVPISNHLYFYWYRQILGQKVEFLVSFYNNEISEKSEIFDDQFSVERPDGSNFTLKIRSTKLEDSAMYFCASFVVRGYDGKLSYEQYFGPGTRLTVT.

The J gene is TRBJ2-5, the V gene TRBV19, with 7 bases fitting TRBD2. CDR3 size: 15 residues. The germline V gene has CDR1 LNHDA and CDR2 SQIVND (reference sequence). Trimming at V came to 4 bases and at J to 1 base, leaving 6 bases not matched to a gene. CDR3 sequence: CASSRERGRQETQYF. CDR3 sequence (DNA): TGTGCCAGTAGTAGAGAGCGGGGCCGCCAAGAGACCCAGTACTTC.

The chain joins TRBV30 to TRBJ2-5, with 10 nucleotides matching TRBD2. The J segment lost 7 bases and the V segment lost 1 base, leaving 6 bases of the junction unmatched. The CDR3 extends over 14 amino acids. Germline CDR1 and CDR2: GTSNPN and SVGIG (reference sequence). The chain's CDR3 is CAWSDLAGEGTQYF. CDR3 DNA sequence: TGTGCCTGGAGTGATCTAGCGGGGGAAGGGACCCAGTACTTC.

The V gene is TRBV14, the J gene TRBJ2-3; perhaps TRBD2 as D (6 bases). Germline V CDR1 and CDR2: SGHDN, FVKESK. The CDR3 runs 16 residues. Between the trimmed V and J ends, which lost 1 base and 3 bases, there was a span of 14 bases. CDR3 protein: CASSQGYSGGTDTQYF. The CDR3 nucleotides are TGTGCCAGCAGCCAAGGTTACAGTGGGGGGACAGATACGCAGTATTTT. The full variable domain, completed using reference TRBV14 and TRBJ2-3, is EAGVTQFPSHSVIEKGQTVTLRCDPISGHDNLYWYRRVMGKEIKFLLHFVKESKQDESGMPNNRFLAERTGGTYSTLKVQPAELEDSGVYFCASSQGYSGGTDTQYFGPGTRLTVL.

V usage is TRBV7-6 and J usage is TRBJ1-1, with D perhaps matching TRBD1 (6 bases). CDR3 size: 16 residues. V was trimmed by 1 base and J by 0 bases, leaving 12 bases between them. In germline, CDR1 is SGHVS, CDR2 FNYEAQ. CDR3 loop: CASSLVQGRLNTEAFF. In DNA form, the CDR3 reads TGTGCCAGCAGCTTAGTTCAGGGGCGGTTGAACACTGAAGCTTTCTTT.

The chain links TRBV21-1 to TRBJ2-3; the tabulated D call, TRBD1, remains unverified against the DNA. TRBV21-1 is recorded as a pseudogene. The CDR3 totals 13 residues. CDR3 bases: TGTGCCATGGGACACCCTAGCACAGATACGCAGTATTTT. Amino acids: CAMGHPSTDTQYF.

V and J are TRBV18 and TRBJ2-5; D not resolved. V was pared by 3 bases and J by 5 bases, with 16 bases between. Germline V gene lookup returns CDR1 KGHSH and CDR2 LQKENI. This CDR3 has 15 amino acids. CDR3 amino acids: CASSPAEENWETQYF. CDR3 nucleotide sequence: TGTGCCAGCTCACCCGCAGAGGAAAATTGGGAGACCCAGTACTTC.

The DNA of the CDR3 is TGTGCCAGCAGTGTATCCGGACTAGCGGGGATCGATCATACGCAGTATTTT. Its protein is CASSVSGLAGIDHTQYF. V is TRBV25-1 and J is TRBJ2-3, with 12 positions matching TRBD2. CDR1 and CDR2 (germline): MGHDK, SYGVNS. V lost 4 bases and J lost 7; bases outside the gene matches: 12. The CDR3 contains 17 residues.

This clone appeared once. This chain links TRBV27 with TRBJ1-3; D may be TRBD1 (6 bases). CDR1 MNHEY and CDR2 SMNVEV come from the germline V gene (reference sequence). The CDR3 has 14 amino acids. The V gene lost 3 bases and the J gene lost 6 bases, with 12 bases spanning the gap. The chain's CDR3 is CASSLGALANTIYF. In DNA, the CDR3 is TGTGCCAGCAGTTTGGGGGCCCTTGCAAACACCATATATTTT.

V usage is TRBV19 and J usage is TRBJ1-5; the match to TRBD1 covers 10 bases. The CDR3 length is 18 residues. CDR1 and CDR2 from the germline V gene are LNHDA and SQIVND (reference sequence). Germline trimming cut 6 bases from V and 1 base from J; bases unmatched to any gene: 12. CDR3 in amino acids: CASSRTPGQGMSNQPQHF. CDR3 in DNA: TGTGCCAGTAGCCGAACTCCGGGACAGGGGATGAGCAATCAGCCCCAGCATTTT.

The chain has TRBV19 and TRBJ1-2; 10 bases are shared with TRBD1. V gave up 5 bases and J gave up 6 bases; unmatched junction bases: 3. The germline gives CDR1 LNHDA, CDR2 SQIVND (reference sequence). The CDR3 is 13 residues long. DNA for the CDR3: TGTGCCAGTAGTTCGACAGGGGGCCATGGCTACACCTTC. Translated: CASSSTGGHGYTF.

This clone was picked up one time. V usage is TRBV28 and J usage is TRBJ1-5, with D perhaps matching TRBD1 (6 bases). Trimming removed 5 bases from V and 0 bases from J, with 8 bases in between. The CDR3 loop spans 14 amino acids. Per germline, CDR1 MDHEN and CDR2 SYDVKM. CDR3 sequence reads: CASSQGNSNQPQHF. As DNA, the CDR3 is TGTGCCAGCAGTCAGGGGAATAGCAATCAGCCCCAGCATTTT.

The gene calls are TRBV6-5 and TRBJ1-1; TRBD1 is a possible D gene (6 bases). Trimming left V 4 bases short and J 0 bases short, with 9 bases between. The CDR3 is 14 residues long. CDR1 MNHEY and CDR2 SVGAGI come from the germline V gene. The chain's CDR3 is CASSFDRMNTEAFF. The CDR3 region has the DNA TGTGCCAGCAGTTTCGACAGGATGAACACTGAAGCTTTCTTT.

The chain is built from TRBV30 and TRBJ2-3; 8 bases are shared with TRBD2. CDR1 and CDR2 (germline): GTSNPN, SVGIG (reference sequence). V shed 0 bases and J 3 bases; nucleotides not matched to a gene: 5. The CDR3 loop spans 15 amino acids. The CDR3 sequence is CAWSVKAGDTDTQYF. CDR3 coding DNA: TGTGCCTGGAGTGTTAAAGCGGGGGATACAGATACGCAGTATTTT.

The rearrangement links TRBV28 to TRBJ2-5; the match to TRBD1 covers 8 bases. The CDR3 covers 15 residues. The V and J ends lost 5 bases and 0 bases, in that order; junction bases with no gene match: 5. Germline V gene lookup returns CDR1 MDHEN and CDR2 SYDVKM. CDR3 residues: CASSRRTGYQETQYF. In nucleotides, the CDR3 is TGTGCCAGCAGTCGGAGGACAGGGTACCAAGAGACCCAGTACTTC.

The genes are TRBV11-3 and TRBJ1-1; D is unclear. Germline lookup yields CDR1 SGHNT and CDR2 YENEEA. This CDR3 is built from 14 residues. With 3 bases removed from V and 5 bases from J, the gap between germline ends came to 13 bases. The CDR3 coding sequence is TGTGCCAGCAGCTTCCCCGGGCCGGGGACTGAAGCTTTCTTT. Its protein product is CASSFPGPGTEAFF.

This clone was seen only once. The V gene is TRBV5-4, the J gene TRBJ2-5; D is undetermined. Germline loops: CDR1 SGHNT, CDR2 YYREEE (reference sequence). CDR3 length: 15 amino acids. The V gene lost 0 bases and the J gene lost 7 bases, with 16 bases spanning the gap. The CDR3 loop reads CASSLESQAMSTQYF. CDR3 DNA sequence: TGTGCCAGCAGCTTGGAATCGCAGGCTATGTCGACCCAGTACTTC. Complete variable domain (other parts from reference TRBV5-4 and TRBJ2-5): ETGVTQSPTHLIKTRGQQVTLRCSSQSGHNTVSWYQQALGQGPQFIFQYYREEENGRGNFPPRFSGLQFPNYSSELNVNALELDDSALYLCASSLESQAMSTQYFGPGTRLLVL.